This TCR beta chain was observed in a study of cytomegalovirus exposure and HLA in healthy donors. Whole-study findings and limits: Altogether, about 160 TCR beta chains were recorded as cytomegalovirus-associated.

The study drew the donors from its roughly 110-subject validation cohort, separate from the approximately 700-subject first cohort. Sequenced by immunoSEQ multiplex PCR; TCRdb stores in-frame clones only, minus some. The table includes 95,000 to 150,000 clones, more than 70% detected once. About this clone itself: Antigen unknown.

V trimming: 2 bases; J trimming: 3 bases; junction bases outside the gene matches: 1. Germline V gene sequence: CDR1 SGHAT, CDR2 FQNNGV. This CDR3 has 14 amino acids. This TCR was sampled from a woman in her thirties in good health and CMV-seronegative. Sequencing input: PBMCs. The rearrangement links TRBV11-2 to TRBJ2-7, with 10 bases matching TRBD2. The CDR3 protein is CASSLTSGDYEQYF. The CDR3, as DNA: TGTGCCAGCAGCTTAACTAGCGGGGACTACGAGCAGTACTTC.